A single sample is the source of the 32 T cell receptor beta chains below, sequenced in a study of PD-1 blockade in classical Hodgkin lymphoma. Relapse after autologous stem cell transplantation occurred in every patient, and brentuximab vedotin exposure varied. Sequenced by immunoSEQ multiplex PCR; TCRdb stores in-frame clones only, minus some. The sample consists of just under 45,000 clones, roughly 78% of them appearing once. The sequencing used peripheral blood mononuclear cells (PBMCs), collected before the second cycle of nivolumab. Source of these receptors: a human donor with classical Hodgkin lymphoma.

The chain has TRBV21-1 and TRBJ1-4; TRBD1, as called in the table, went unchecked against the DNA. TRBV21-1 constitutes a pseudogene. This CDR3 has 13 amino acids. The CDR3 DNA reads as TGTGCCGACCCGACAGGAACGAGCGAAAAACTGTTTTTT. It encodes CADPTGTSEKLFF.

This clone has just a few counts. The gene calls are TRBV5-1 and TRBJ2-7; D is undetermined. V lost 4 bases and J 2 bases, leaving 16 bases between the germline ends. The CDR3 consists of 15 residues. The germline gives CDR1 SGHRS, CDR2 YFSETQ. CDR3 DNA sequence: TGCGCCAGCAGCCTATTAGCAGGTAGCACCTACGAGCAGTACTTC. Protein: CASSLLAGSTYEQYF.

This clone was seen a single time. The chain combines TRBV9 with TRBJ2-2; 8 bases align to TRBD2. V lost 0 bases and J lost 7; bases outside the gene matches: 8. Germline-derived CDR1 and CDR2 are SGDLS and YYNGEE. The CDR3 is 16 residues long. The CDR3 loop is CASSVAGSGSNGELFF. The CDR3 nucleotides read TGTGCCAGCAGCGTAGCTGGGAGCGGGAGTAACGGGGAGCTGTTTTTT.

CDR3 DNA: TGTGCCAGCAGCTTAGTGCAGGGCCTGGCAGCTAACTATGGCTACACCTTC. Its protein is CASSLVQGLAANYGYTF. The rearrangement uses TRBV13 and TRBJ1-2; weak D call: TRBD1 (5 bases). CDR1 PRHDT and CDR2 FYEKMQ come from the germline V gene (reference sequence). The length of the CDR3 is 17 residues. V lost 1 base and J 0 bases, leaving 15 bases between the germline ends.

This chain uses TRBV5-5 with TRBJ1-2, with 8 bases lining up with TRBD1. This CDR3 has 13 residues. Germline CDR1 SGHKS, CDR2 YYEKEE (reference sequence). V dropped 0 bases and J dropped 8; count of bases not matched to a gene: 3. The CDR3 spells CASSLGGQAGYTF. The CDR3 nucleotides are TGTGCCAGCAGCTTGGGGGGACAGGCCGGCTACACCTTC.

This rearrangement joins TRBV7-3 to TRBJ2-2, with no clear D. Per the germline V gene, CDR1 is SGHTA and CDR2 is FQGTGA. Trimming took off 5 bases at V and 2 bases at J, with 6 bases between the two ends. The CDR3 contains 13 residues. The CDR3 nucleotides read TGTGCCAGCAGCCAAGACAACACCGGGGAGCTGTTTTTT. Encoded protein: CASSQDNTGELFF. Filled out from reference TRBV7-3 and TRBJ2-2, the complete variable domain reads GAGVSQTPSNKVTEKGKYVELRCDPISGHTALYWYRQSLGQGPEFLIYFQGTGAADDSGLPNDRFFAVRPEGSVSTLKIQRTERGDSAVYLCASSQDNTGELFFGEGSRLTVL.

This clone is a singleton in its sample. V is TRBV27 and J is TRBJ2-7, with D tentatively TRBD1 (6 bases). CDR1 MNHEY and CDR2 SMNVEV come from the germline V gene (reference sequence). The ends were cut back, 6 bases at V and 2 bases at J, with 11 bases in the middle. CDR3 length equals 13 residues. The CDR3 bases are TGTGCCAGCAGCCTCAGGGGTGCCTACGAGCAGTACTTC. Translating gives CASSLRGAYEQYF.

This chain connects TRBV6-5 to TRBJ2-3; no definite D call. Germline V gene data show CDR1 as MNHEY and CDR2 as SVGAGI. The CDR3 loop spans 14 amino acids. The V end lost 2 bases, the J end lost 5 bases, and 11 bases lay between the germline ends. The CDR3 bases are TGTGCCAGCAGTTACGGGCTAGTAGGAGATACGCAGTATTTT. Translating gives CASSYGLVGDTQYF.

The CDR3 is CASRGDRGEQFF. The CDR3 DNA reads TGTGCCAGCAGAGGTGACAGGGGTGAGCAGTTCTTC. The chain has TRBV9 and TRBJ2-1; 8 bases match TRBD1. The CDR3 contains 12 residues. CDR1 and CDR2 (germline): SGDLS, YYNGEE. Trimming cost V 5 bases and J 9 bases; bases outside gene matches: 4.

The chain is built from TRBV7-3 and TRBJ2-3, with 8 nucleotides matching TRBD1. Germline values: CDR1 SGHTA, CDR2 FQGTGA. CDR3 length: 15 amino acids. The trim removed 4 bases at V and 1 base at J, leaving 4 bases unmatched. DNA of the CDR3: TGTGCCAGCAGCTCCTCGGGACAGGGCACAGATACGCAGTATTTT. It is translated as CASSSSGQGTDTQYF.

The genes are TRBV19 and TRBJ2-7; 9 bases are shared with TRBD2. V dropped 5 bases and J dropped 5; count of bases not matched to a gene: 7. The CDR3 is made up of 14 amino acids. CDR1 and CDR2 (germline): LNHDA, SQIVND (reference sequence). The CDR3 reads CASSFGGGANEQYF. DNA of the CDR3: TGTGCCAGTAGTTTCGGCGGGGGGGCAAACGAGCAGTACTTC.

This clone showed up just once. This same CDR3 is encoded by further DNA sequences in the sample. The CDR3 DNA reads as TGTGCCAGCAGCTTAGCGGGGGGTGCAGATACGCAGTATTTT. Protein: CASSLAGGADTQYF. The chain joins TRBV7-3 to TRBJ2-3, with 8 bases identical to TRBD2. CDR1 is SGHTA and CDR2 is FQGTGA in the germline V gene. The CDR3 is 14 residues long. V was pared by 2 bases and J by 4 bases, with 2 bases of the junction left unmatched.

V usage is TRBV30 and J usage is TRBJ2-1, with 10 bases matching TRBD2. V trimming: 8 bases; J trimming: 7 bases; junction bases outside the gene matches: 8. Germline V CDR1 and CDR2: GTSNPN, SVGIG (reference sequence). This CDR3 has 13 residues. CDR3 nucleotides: TGTGCCCTGCAGGGACTAGCGAGTAATGAGCAGTTCTTC. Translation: CALQGLASNEQFF.

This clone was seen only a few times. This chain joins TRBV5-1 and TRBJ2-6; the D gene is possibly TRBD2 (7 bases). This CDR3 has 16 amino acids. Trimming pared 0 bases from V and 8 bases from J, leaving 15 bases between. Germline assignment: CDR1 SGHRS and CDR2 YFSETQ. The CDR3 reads CASSLVGGARPNVLTF. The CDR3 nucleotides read TGCGCCAGCAGCTTGGTGGGGGGGGCGCGCCCCAACGTCCTGACTTTC.

CDR3 in amino acids: CASTRVGEGGYGYTF. In DNA, the CDR3 is TGTGCCAGCACCAGGGTGGGGGAAGGGGGCTATGGCTACACCTTC. The gene calls are TRBV5-4 and TRBJ1-2; TRBD1 might be the D (6 bases). CDR3 size: 15 residues. Germline loops: CDR1 SGHNT, CDR2 YYREEE (reference sequence). Trimming shortened V by 6 bases and J by 4 bases, and 19 bases separated the two germline ends.

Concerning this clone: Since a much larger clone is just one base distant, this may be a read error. DNA for the CDR3: TGTGTCAGTTCGCAGACTGCCGGGGGCAATCAGCCCCAGCATTTT. This codes for CVSSQTAGGNQPQHF. The chain links TRBV19 to TRBJ1-5; D gene uncertain. This CDR3 is built from 15 residues. Germline loops: CDR1 LNHDA, CDR2 SQIVND (reference sequence).

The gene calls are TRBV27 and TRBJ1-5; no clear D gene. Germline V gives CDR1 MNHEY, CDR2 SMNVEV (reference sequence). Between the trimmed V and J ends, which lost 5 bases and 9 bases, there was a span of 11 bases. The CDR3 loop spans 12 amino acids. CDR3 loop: CASSINGRPQHF. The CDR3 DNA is TGTGCCAGCAGTATCAACGGTCGGCCCCAGCATTTT.

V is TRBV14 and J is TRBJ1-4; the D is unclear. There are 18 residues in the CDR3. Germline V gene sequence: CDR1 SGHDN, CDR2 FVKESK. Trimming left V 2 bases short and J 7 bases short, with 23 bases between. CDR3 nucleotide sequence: TGTGCCAGCAGCCAATACCTGGGGATGGACGCCTGGCCTGAAAAACTGTTTTTT. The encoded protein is CASSQYLGMDAWPEKLFF.

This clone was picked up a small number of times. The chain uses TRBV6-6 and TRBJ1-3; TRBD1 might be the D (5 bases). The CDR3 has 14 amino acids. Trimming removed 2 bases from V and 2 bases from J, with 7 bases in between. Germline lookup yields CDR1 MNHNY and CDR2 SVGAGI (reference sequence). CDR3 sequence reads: CASSYGGAGNTIYF. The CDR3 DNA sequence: TGTGCCAGCAGTTACGGAGGGGCTGGAAACACCATATATTTT.

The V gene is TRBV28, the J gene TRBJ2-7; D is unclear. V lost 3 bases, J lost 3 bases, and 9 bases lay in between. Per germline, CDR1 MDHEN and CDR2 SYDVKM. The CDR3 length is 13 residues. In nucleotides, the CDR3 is TGTGCCAGCAGTTTCGAACCATTCTACGAGCAGTACTTC. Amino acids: CASSFEPFYEQYF.

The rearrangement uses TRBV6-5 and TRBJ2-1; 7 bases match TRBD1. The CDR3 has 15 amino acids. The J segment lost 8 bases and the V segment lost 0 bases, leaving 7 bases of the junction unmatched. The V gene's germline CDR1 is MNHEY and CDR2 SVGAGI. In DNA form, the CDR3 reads TGTGCCAGCAGTTACTCGGGGACCACAGGGGATGAGCAGTTCTTC. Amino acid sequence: CASSYSGTTGDEQFF.

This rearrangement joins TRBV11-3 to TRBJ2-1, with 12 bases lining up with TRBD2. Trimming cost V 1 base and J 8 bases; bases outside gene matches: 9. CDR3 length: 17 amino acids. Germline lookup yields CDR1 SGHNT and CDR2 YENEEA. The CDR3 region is CASSLVLTSGRVDEQFF. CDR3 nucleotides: TGTGCCAGCAGCTTAGTCTTGACTAGCGGGAGAGTCGATGAGCAGTTCTTC.

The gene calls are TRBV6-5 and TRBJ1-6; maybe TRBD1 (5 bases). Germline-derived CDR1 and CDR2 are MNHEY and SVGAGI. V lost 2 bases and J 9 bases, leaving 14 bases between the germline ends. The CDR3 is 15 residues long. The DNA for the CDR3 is TGTGCCAGCAGTTACCTGACGGGGGGAAGTTCACCCCTCCACTTT. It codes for CASSYLTGGSSPLHF.

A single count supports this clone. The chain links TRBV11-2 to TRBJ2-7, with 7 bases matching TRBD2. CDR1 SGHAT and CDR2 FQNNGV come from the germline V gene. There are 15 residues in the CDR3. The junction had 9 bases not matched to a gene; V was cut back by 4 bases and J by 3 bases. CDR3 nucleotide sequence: TGTGCCAGCAGCTCCCGCCAGGGCGGGAGCTACGAGCAGTACTTC. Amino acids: CASSSRQGGSYEQYF.

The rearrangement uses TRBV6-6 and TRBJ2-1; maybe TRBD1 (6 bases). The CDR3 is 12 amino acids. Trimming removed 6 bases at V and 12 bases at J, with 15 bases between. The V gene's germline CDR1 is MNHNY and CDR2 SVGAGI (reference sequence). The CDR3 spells CASRRQDDRQFF. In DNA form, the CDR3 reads TGTGCCAGCAGACGACAGGACGACAGGCAGTTCTTC.

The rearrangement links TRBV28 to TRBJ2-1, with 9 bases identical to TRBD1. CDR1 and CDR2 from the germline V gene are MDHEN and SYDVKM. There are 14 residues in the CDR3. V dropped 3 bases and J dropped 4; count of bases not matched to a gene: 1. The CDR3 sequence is CASSFGTGYNEQFF. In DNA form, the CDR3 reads TGTGCCAGCAGTTTTGGGACAGGGTACAATGAGCAGTTCTTC.

This CDR3 is CASSPKMNTEAFF. The DNA of the CDR3 is TGTGCCAGCAGCCCCAAGATGAACACTGAAGCTTTCTTT. The V and J genes are TRBV9 and TRBJ1-1; D ambiguous. Deletions cut 4 bases from V and 0 bases from J, with 7 bases between. This CDR3 has 13 amino acids. Per germline, CDR1 SGDLS and CDR2 YYNGEE. The full variable domain, with the rest looked up from reference TRBV9 and TRBJ1-1, is DSGVTQTPKHLITATGQRVTLRCSPRSGDLSVYWYQQSLDQGLQFLIQYYNGEERAKGNILERFSAQQFPDLHSELNLSSLELGDSALYFCASSPKMNTEAFFGQGTRLTVV.

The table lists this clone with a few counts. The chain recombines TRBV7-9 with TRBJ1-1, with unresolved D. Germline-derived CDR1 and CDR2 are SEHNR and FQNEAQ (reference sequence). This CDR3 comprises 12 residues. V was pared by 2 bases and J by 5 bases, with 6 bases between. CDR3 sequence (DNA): TGTGCCAGCAGCTTAAGCGGGACTGAAGCTTTCTTT. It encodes CASSLSGTEAFF.

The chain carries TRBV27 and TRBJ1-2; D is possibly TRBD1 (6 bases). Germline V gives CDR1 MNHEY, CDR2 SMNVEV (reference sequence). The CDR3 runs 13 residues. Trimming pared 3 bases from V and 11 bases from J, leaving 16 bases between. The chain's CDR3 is CASSLAGGAGYTF. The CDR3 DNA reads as TGTGCCAGCAGTTTGGCGGGGGGCGCGGGGTACACCTTC.

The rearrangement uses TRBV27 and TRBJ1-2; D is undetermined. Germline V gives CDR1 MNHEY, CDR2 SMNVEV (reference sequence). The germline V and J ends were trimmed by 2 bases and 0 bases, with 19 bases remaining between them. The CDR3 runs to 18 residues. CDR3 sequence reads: CASSLSGIRGFANYGYTF. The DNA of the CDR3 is TGTGCCAGCAGTTTAAGCGGGATCCGGGGTTTTGCTAACTATGGCTACACCTTC.

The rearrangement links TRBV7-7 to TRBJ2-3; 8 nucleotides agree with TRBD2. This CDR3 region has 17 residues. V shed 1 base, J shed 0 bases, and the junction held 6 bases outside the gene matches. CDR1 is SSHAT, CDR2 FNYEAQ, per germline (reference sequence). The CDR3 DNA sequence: TGTGCCAGCAGCTTAGGGAGCGGGGGCTCTAGCACAGATACGCAGTATTTT. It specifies CASSLGSGGSSTDTQYF.

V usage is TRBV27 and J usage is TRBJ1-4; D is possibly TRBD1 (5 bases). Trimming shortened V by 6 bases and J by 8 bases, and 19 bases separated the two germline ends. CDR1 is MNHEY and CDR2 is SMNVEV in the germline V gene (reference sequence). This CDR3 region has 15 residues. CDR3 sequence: CASSPRRTSGEKLFF. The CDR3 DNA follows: TGTGCCAGCAGCCCCAGGCGTACATCAGGGGAAAAACTGTTTTTT.